The 24 T cell receptor beta chains presented below share a single source sample, sequenced in a study of blood T cells in healthy people across ages. A second PCR of about 7 to 12 cycles used a sample-barcoded 5' primer and a J-beta primer mix. MiXCR, run by TCRdb on the 5' RACE reads, gives a single entry per CDR3 protein. The data hold 870,000 or so distinct CDR3 sequences, with 29% observed a single time. The sequenced material came from blood. The origin of the receptors is an elderly woman in good health.

This clonotype turned up a few times. A much bigger clone sits one base away, suggesting this may be a read error. This chain connects TRBV6-1 to TRBJ2-4; D could derive from TRBD1 or TRBD2 (5 bases each). CDR1 is MNHNS and CDR2 is SASEGT in the germline V gene. The ends were cut back, 4 bases at V and 0 bases at J, with 13 bases in the middle. This CDR3 has 16 residues. The CDR3 protein is CASSAWDGLAKNIQYF. The CDR3 DNA follows: TGTGCCAGCAGTGCCTGGGACGGGTTAGCCAAAAACATTCAGTACTTC.

This clonotype was detected ten times or more. The genes are TRBV12-3 or TRBV12-4 and TRBJ1-2, with 7 bases aligning to TRBD1. This CDR3 spans 13 amino acids. The trim removed 10 bases at V and 4 bases at J, leaving 9 bases unmatched. In nucleotides, the CDR3 is TGTGCCACAAACAGACAGGGAGGCTATGGCTACACCTTC. This codes for CATNRQGGYGYTF.

There are many counts of this clonotype. J is TRBJ2-1 and V is TRBV4-2, with TRBD2 matching over 11 bases. The CDR3 spans 17 residues. Per germline, CDR1 LGHNA and CDR2 YNFKEQ. V was clipped by 2 bases and J by 3 bases; unmatched bases: 6. The DNA of the CDR3 is TGTGCCAGCAGCCAATCGACTAGCGGGGTGATCTACAATGAGCAGTTCTTC. It translates to CASSQSTSGVIYNEQFF.

Points on this clonotype: This clone may be a read error of a much larger clone one base away. This sequence joins TRBV21-1 and TRBJ2-7; the tabulated D call, TRBD1, remains unverified against the DNA. TRBV21-1 counts as a pseudogene. CDR3 length: 13 residues. CDR3 residues: CAKGRARSYEQYF. Here the CDR3 DNA reads TGTGCCAAGGGCAGGGCGCGTTCCTACGAGCAGTACTTC.

This clonotype was detected ten times or more. The chain couples TRBV20-1 to TRBJ2-1, with a tentative D call TRBD1 (6 bases). This CDR3 contains 11 residues. CDR1 and CDR2 (germline): DFQATT, SNEGSKA (reference sequence). V was trimmed by 5 bases and J by 9 bases, leaving 11 bases between them. CDR3 region: CSAVGGSEQFF. In DNA form, the CDR3 reads TGCAGTGCTGTTGGGGGCAGTGAGCAGTTCTTC.

Many counts were recorded for this clonotype. The chain employs TRBV4-3 and TRBJ2-1; D not resolved. With 0 bases removed from V and 3 bases from J, the gap between germline ends came to 6 bases. CDR3 length: 14 amino acids. The V gene's germline CDR1 is LGHNA and CDR2 YSLEER. The CDR3 protein is CASSQDLGYNEQFF. CDR3 nucleotides: TGCGCCAGCAGCCAAGATCTTGGCTACAATGAGCAGTTCTTC.

With regard to this clonotype: A read error may explain this, as a much larger clone is one base away. The CDR3 region has the DNA TGTGCCAGCAACTCTCCTTCGTACGAGCAGTACTTC. Protein sequence: CASNSPSYEQYF. This chain links TRBV7-2 with TRBJ2-7; D is ambiguous. Trimming removed 7 bases from V and 4 bases from J, with 11 bases in between. The CDR3 sequence is 12 residues long. Germline lookup yields CDR1 SGHTA and CDR2 FQGNSA.

The gene calls are TRBV20-1 and TRBJ1-2, with D hard to call. Germline loops: CDR1 DFQATT, CDR2 SNEGSKA (reference sequence). Trimming stripped 3 bases from V and 7 bases from J, with 9 bases between. CDR3 length: 11 amino acids. The CDR3 loop is CSASSPGGYTF. The CDR3 bases are TGCAGTGCTAGTAGTCCGGGTGGCTACACCTTC.

The sample holds many counts of this clonotype. This chain connects TRBV2 to TRBJ2-1; TRBD2 matches at 13 bases. The CDR3 is made up of 19 amino acids. Germline V gives CDR1 SNHLY, CDR2 FYNNEI. V was pared by 6 bases and J by 3 bases, with 14 bases of the junction left unmatched. The CDR3 sequence: CASRGSSGTSGVIYNEQFF. The CDR3 DNA sequence: TGTGCCAGCAGAGGCAGTTCCGGGACTAGCGGGGTTATCTACAATGAGCAGTTCTTC. Complete variable domain (other parts from reference TRBV2 and TRBJ2-1): EPEVTQTPSHQVTQMGQEVILRCVPISNHLYFYWYRQILGQKVEFLVSFYNNEISEKSEIFDDQFSVERPDGSNFTLKIRSTKLEDSAMYFCASRGSSGTSGVIYNEQFFGPGTRLTVL.

The table lists this clonotype with many counts. The chain joins TRBV6-5 to TRBJ2-3; the match to TRBD2 covers 11 bases. The CDR3 is 16 amino acids. Trimming took 6 bases from V and 9 from J; bases not matched to a gene: 14. Germline CDR1 and CDR2: MNHEY and SVGAGI. As DNA, the CDR3 is TGTGCCAGCAGGTCGAATAGCGGGGGGGCCAGGGGAACGCAGTATTTT. Amino acid sequence: CASRSNSGGARGTQYF.

This clonotype was recorded at least ten times. The rearrangement uses TRBV5-1 and TRBJ2-3, with 9 nucleotides matching TRBD1. Germline V gene sequence: CDR1 SGHRS, CDR2 YFSETQ. The CDR3 is 17 amino acids. The J segment lost 3 bases and the V segment lost 2 bases, leaving 10 bases of the junction unmatched. The CDR3 nucleotides read TGCGCCAGCAGCTTCGCAACCGGGACAGGGTCAACAGATACGCAGTATTTT. It translates to CASSFATGTGSTDTQYF. Filled out from reference TRBV5-1 and TRBJ2-3, the complete variable domain reads KAGVTQTPRYLIKTRGQQVTLSCSPISGHRSVSWYQQTPGQGLQFLFEYFSETQRNKGNFPGRFSGRQFSNSRSEMNVSTLELGDSALYLCASSFATGTGSTDTQYFGPGTRLTVL.

This clonotype was observed at least ten times. The rearrangement uses TRBV9 and TRBJ2-1; no reliable D call. CDR3 length: 14 amino acids. Germline values: CDR1 SGDLS, CDR2 YYNGEE. The ends were cut back, 2 bases at V and 1 base at J, with 7 bases in the middle. CDR3 DNA: TGTGCCAGCAGCGTTACCAGGTCCTACAATGAGCAGTTCTTC. Protein product: CASSVTRSYNEQFF. The variable domain in full, with the rest retrieved from reference TRBV9 and TRBJ2-1, is DSGVTQTPKHLITATGQRVTLRCSPRSGDLSVYWYQQSLDQGLQFLIQYYNGEERAKGNILERFSAQQFPDLHSELNLSSLELGDSALYFCASSVTRSYNEQFFGPGTRLTVL.

This clonotype came up a few times. This may come from a read error, since a much larger clone is one base off. The rearrangement joins TRBV6-1 to TRBJ2-5; 8 positions match TRBD1. Germline CDR1 MNHNS, CDR2 SASEGT. With 6 bases clipped from V and 11 bases from J, the junction kept 26 bases outside the gene matches. The CDR3 has 18 residues. The CDR3 region has the DNA TGTGCCAGCAGGTCGTTGACAGGGGACATGCGCTCCTACAGTGAGCAGTACTTC. It translates to CASRSLTGDMRSYSEQYF.

The CDR3 loop reads CASSVDQFLNYGYTF. CDR3 nucleotides: TGCGCCAGCAGCGTCGACCAGTTCCTTAACTATGGCTACACCTTC. This chain uses TRBV5-1 with TRBJ1-2; D gene uncertain. This CDR3 comprises 15 residues. Between the trimmed V and J ends, which lost 4 bases and 1 base, there was a span of 14 bases. Germline V gene data show CDR1 as SGHRS and CDR2 as YFSETQ.

The sample holds many counts of this clonotype. The V call is TRBV6-1, the J call TRBJ2-3, with 9 bases matching TRBD1. V lost 6 bases to trimming and J lost 4 bases; unmatched junction nucleotides: 8. This CDR3 has 15 residues. Per the germline V gene, CDR1 is MNHNS and CDR2 is SASEGT. The CDR3 loop reads CASRTGTGHPDTQYF. The DNA of the CDR3 is TGTGCCAGCAGGACCGGGACAGGGCACCCAGATACGCAGTATTTT.

The chain has TRBV12-3 or TRBV12-4 and TRBJ1-2; tentative D call: TRBD1 (6 bases). The CDR3 contains 14 residues. The V end lost 4 bases, the J end lost 4 bases, and 13 bases lay between the germline ends. The CDR3 bases are TGTGCCAGCAGTTCCCCCGACAGGAGCTATGGCTACACCTTC. As protein: CASSSPDRSYGYTF.

This clonotype has just a few counts. A much larger clone lies a single base off, so this may be a read error. This chain uses TRBV6-2 or TRBV6-3 with TRBJ2-1; TRBD2 might be the D (6 bases). The J call is uncertain, as TRBJ2-7 better fits the DNA end. The germline CDR1 and CDR2 sequences are MNHEY and SVGEGT. This CDR3 spans 16 amino acids. Here the CDR3 DNA reads TGTGCCAGCAGGTCCTCCGGGACTCGTTCCTACAATGAGCAGTACTTC. This codes for CASRSSGTRSYNEQYF.

The sample holds many counts of this clonotype. The V and J genes are TRBV29-1 and TRBJ2-1, with D uncertain. The CDR3 totals 12 residues. The germline V and J ends were trimmed by 6 bases and 9 bases, with 15 bases remaining between them. From germline, CDR1 is SQVTM and CDR2 ANQGSEA. CDR3 in amino acids: CSVSRTTGEQFF. CDR3 sequence (DNA): TGCAGCGTGAGTCGGACCACCGGTGAGCAGTTCTTC.

The chain uses TRBV7-2 and TRBJ2-1; D is uncertain. V lost 4 bases, J lost 7 bases, and 14 bases lay in between. This CDR3 region has 14 residues. CDR1 is SGHTA and CDR2 is FQGNSA in the germline V gene. The CDR3 DNA is TGTGCCAGCAGCTCCCCCATGGTCGCTAATGAGCAGTTCTTC. It codes for CASSSPMVANEQFF. Full variable domain (missing parts from reference TRBV7-2 and TRBJ2-1): GAGVSQSPSNKVTEKGKDVELRCDPISGHTALYWYRQSLGQGLEFLIYFQGNSAPDKSGLPSDRFSAERTGGSVSTLTIQRTQQEDSAVYLCASSSPMVANEQFFGPGTRLTVL.

On this clonotype itself: One end of the junction does not line up with germline, which may come from a read error. The chain joins TRBV7-2 to TRBJ2-1, with 8 nucleotides matching TRBD1. The CDR3 is made up of 16 amino acids. Germline V gene data show CDR1 as SGHTA and CDR2 as FQGNSA. CDR3 protein: CASSQEDGTGSDEQFF. The CDR3 nucleotides read TGCGCCAGCAGCCAAGAGGATGGGACAGGTTCTGATGAGCAGTTCTTC. Looking up the rest from reference TRBV7-2 and TRBJ2-1 gives the full variable domain: GAGVSQSPSNKVTEKGKDVELRCDPISGHTALYWYRQSLGQGLEFLIYFQGNSAPDKSGLPSDRFSAERTGGSVSTLTIQRTQQEDSAVYLCASSQEDGTGSDEQFFGPGTRLTVL.

The chain combines TRBV6-1 with TRBJ2-5, with 9 bases identical to TRBD1. Germline V CDR1 and CDR2: MNHNS, SASEGT. The trim removed 1 base at V and 6 bases at J, leaving 3 bases unmatched. The CDR3 sequence is 14 residues long. This CDR3 is CASSEGQGVKTQYF. The CDR3 region has the DNA TGTGCCAGCAGTGAAGGACAGGGGGTAAAGACCCAGTACTTC.

The chain has TRBV4-2 and TRBJ1-1; 10 bases match TRBD1. V was clipped by 5 bases and J by 3 bases; unmatched bases: 9. Per the germline V gene, CDR1 is LGHNA and CDR2 is YNFKEQ. This CDR3 comprises 16 residues. CDR3 sequence: CASSLTRQGADTEAFF. The CDR3 DNA sequence: TGTGCCAGCAGCTTAACCAGACAGGGGGCAGACACTGAAGCTTTCTTT.

The V gene is TRBV5-1, the J gene TRBJ2-4, with D maybe TRBD2 (7 bases). CDR1 is SGHRS and CDR2 is YFSETQ in the germline V gene. V lost 4 bases, J lost 13 bases, and 30 bases lay in between. This CDR3 contains 17 residues. The CDR3 nucleotides read TGCGCCAGCAGCCCACTTCACCCGGACAAGGGGGAGGGCATCCAGTACTTC. Its translation is CASSPLHPDKGEGIQYF.

The chain couples TRBV5-1 to TRBJ2-7; maybe TRBD1 (6 bases). The length of the CDR3 is 15 residues. Trimming removed 4 bases from V and 1 base from J, with 15 bases in between. The germline V gene encodes CDR1 SGHRS and CDR2 YFSETQ. The DNA for the CDR3 is TGCGCCAGCAGCCAAAGCCTGACAGGATCCTACGAGCAGTACTTC. This translates into CASSQSLTGSYEQYF.